This is a list of T cell receptor beta chains from one sample in a study of blood T cell repertoires in COVID-19. Profiled with immunoSEQ multiplex PCR; TCRdb holds only in-frame clones, not every one. In the table there are around 200,000 clones, roughly 86% of which are singletons. The sample taken for sequencing was peripheral blood. All receptors come from a man aged 40-50 years with active or convalescent COVID-19. CDR3s include the opening cysteine and the closing phenylalanine or tryptophan. A D gene is named only where the DNA matches it firmly. Expanded clones get a size class; other rows say once, few or many, or leave the size out.

v_call: TRBV29-1; clone_size: few; j_call: TRBJ2-2; d_call: TRBD1; cdr3_aa: CSALTGGTGELFF; cdr3_nt: TGCAGCGCCCTTACAGGGGGGACCGGGGAGCTGTTTTTT
v_call: TRBV28; clone_size: NA; j_call: TRBJ1-6; d_call: NA; cdr3_aa: CASSLSSQAFLLHF; cdr3_nt: TGTGCCAGCAGTTTATCATCCCAGGCGTTTCTCCTCCACTTT
v_call: TRBV6-5; clone_size: NA; j_call: TRBJ1-2; d_call: TRBD1; cdr3_aa: CASSYSTGNGYTF; cdr3_nt: TGTGCCAGCAGTTACTCGACAGGGAATGGCTACACCTTC
v_call: TRBV7-3; clone_size: NA; j_call: TRBJ2-2; d_call: NA; cdr3_aa: CASSLFGRGSNTGELFF; cdr3_nt: TGTGCCAGCAGCTTATTCGGGCGGGGCTCGAACACCGGGGAGCTGTTTTTT
v_call: TRBV5-4; clone_size: NA; j_call: TRBJ2-5; d_call: TRBD2; cdr3_aa: CASSLGGGRKETQYF; cdr3_nt: TGTGCCAGCAGCTTGGGCGGGGGGCGAAAAGAGACCCAGTACTTC
v_call: TRBV7-9; clone_size: NA; j_call: TRBJ1-4; d_call: TRBD1; cdr3_aa: CASSLRDRGATNEKLFF; cdr3_nt: TGTGCCAGCAGCTTACGGGACAGAGGGGCAACTAATGAAAAACTGTTTTTT
v_call: TRBV28; clone_size: NA; j_call: TRBJ2-7; d_call: TRBD1; cdr3_aa: CASSPDRGPSYEQYF; cdr3_nt: TGTGCCAGCAGTCCGGACAGGGGTCCCTCCTACGAGCAGTACTTC
v_call: TRBV24-1; clone_size: NA; j_call: TRBJ2-5; d_call: TRBD1; cdr3_aa: CATSDRGTGQETQYF; cdr3_nt: TGTGCCACCAGTGACCGAGGGACAGGACAAGAGACCCAGTACTTC
v_call: TRBV9; clone_size: NA; j_call: TRBJ2-5; d_call: NA; cdr3_aa: CASSVANGGPVKTQYF; cdr3_nt: TGTGCCAGCAGCGTAGCTAACGGGGGGCCCGTGAAGACCCAGTACTTC
v_call: TRBV9; clone_size: NA; j_call: TRBJ2-2; d_call: TRBD1; cdr3_aa: CASSHPPLEGAATGELFF; cdr3_nt: TGTGCCAGCAGCCACCCCCCTTTAGAGGGGGCAGCAACCGGGGAGCTGTTTTTT
v_call: TRBV4-1; clone_size: NA; j_call: TRBJ1-5; d_call: TRBD1; cdr3_aa: CASKGQGAQPQHF; cdr3_nt: TGCGCCAGCAAAGGGCAGGGGGCTCAGCCCCAGCATTTT
v_call: TRBV29-1; clone_size: NA; j_call: TRBJ1-4; d_call: NA; cdr3_aa: CSVNHGVEKLFF; cdr3_nt: TGCAGCGTGAACCACGGGGTTGAAAAACTGTTTTTT
v_call: TRBV28; clone_size: few; j_call: TRBJ2-7; d_call: TRBD1; cdr3_aa: CASSPLGTGYYEQYF; cdr3_nt: TGTGCCAGCAGTCCCCTCGGGACAGGCTACTACGAGCAGTACTTC
v_call: TRBV28; clone_size: NA; j_call: TRBJ1-1; d_call: NA; cdr3_aa: CASKGPGNAATEAFF; cdr3_nt: TGTGCCAGCAAAGGGCCGGGGAATGCGGCCACTGAAGCTTTCTTT
v_call: TRBV7-2; clone_size: once; j_call: TRBJ2-7; d_call: TRBD2; cdr3_aa: CASSLWASGGKYEQYF; cdr3_nt: TGTGCCAGCAGCTTATGGGCTAGCGGGGGTAAATACGAGCAGTACTTC
v_call: TRBV14; clone_size: once; j_call: TRBJ2-1; d_call: NA; cdr3_aa: CASSPGGANEQFF; cdr3_nt: TGTGCCAGCAGCCCAGGAGGGGCCAATGAGCAGTTCTTC
v_call: TRBV4-1; clone_size: NA; j_call: TRBJ1-2; d_call: NA; cdr3_aa: CASSQEVRALYGYTF; cdr3_nt: TGCGCCAGCAGCCAAGAGGTACGAGCGTTATATGGCTACACCTTC
v_call: TRBV18; clone_size: NA; j_call: TRBJ1-6; d_call: NA; cdr3_aa: CASSPDSTNSPLHF; cdr3_nt: TGTGCCAGCTCACCGGACAGCACAAATTCACCCCTCCACTTT
v_call: TRBV5-4; clone_size: NA; j_call: TRBJ1-2; d_call: NA; cdr3_aa: CASSLNRENYGYTF; cdr3_nt: TGTGCCAGCAGCTTGAACAGGGAGAACTATGGCTACACCTTC
v_call: TRBV28; clone_size: NA; j_call: TRBJ1-2; d_call: NA; cdr3_aa: CASSSGGGYGYTF; cdr3_nt: TGTGCCAGCAGTTCGGGGGGCGGGTATGGCTACACCTTC
v_call: TRBV2; clone_size: NA; j_call: TRBJ2-3; d_call: NA; cdr3_aa: CASKATSTDTQYF; cdr3_nt: TGTGCCAGCAAGGCGACTAGCACAGATACGCAGTATTTT
v_call: TRBV7-9; clone_size: NA; j_call: TRBJ2-1; d_call: NA; cdr3_aa: CAIKGAYNEQFF; cdr3_nt: TGTGCCATCAAGGGGGCCTACAATGAGCAGTTCTTC
v_call: TRBV11-2; clone_size: NA; j_call: TRBJ1-5; d_call: NA; cdr3_aa: CASSYNSNQPQHF; cdr3_nt: TGTGCCAGCAGTTACAACAGCAATCAGCCCCAGCATTTT
v_call: TRBV6-5; clone_size: NA; j_call: TRBJ1-2; d_call: TRBD1; cdr3_aa: CASIPRTGNYGYTF; cdr3_nt: TGTGCCAGCATTCCCCGGACAGGGAACTATGGCTACACCTTC
v_call: TRBV27; clone_size: NA; j_call: TRBJ2-7; d_call: NA; cdr3_aa: CASSSDQGGLSYEQYF; cdr3_nt: TGTGCCAGCAGCTCAGATCAGGGTGGTTTGTCATACGAGCAGTACTTC
v_call: TRBV12-5; clone_size: NA; j_call: TRBJ1-6; d_call: TRBD1; cdr3_aa: CASGLVGTGISPLHF; cdr3_nt: TGTGCTAGTGGTTTGGTCGGGACAGGGATTTCACCCCTCCACTTT
v_call: TRBV3-1/TRBV3-2; clone_size: NA; j_call: TRBJ2-1; d_call: TRBD2; cdr3_aa: CASSVAGDPYNEQFF; cdr3_nt: TGTGCCAGCAGCGTAGCGGGGGACCCTTACAATGAGCAGTTCTTC
v_call: TRBV12-3/TRBV12-4; clone_size: NA; j_call: TRBJ2-3; d_call: NA; cdr3_aa: CASRQGSADTQYF; cdr3_nt: TGTGCCAGCAGACAGGGTAGCGCAGATACGCAGTATTTT